This TCR beta chain comes out of a study of cytomegalovirus exposure and HLA in healthy donors (dated by TCRdb to the late 2010s). General notes on the study: An earlier analysis of approximately 550 of the donors reported 250 to 300 Gb of sequence data and 117 million unique TCR beta sequences from roughly 180 million T cells. About 280 gigabases of sequencing data and approximately 91 million unique TCR sequences made up an early release that covered under 750 HLA-typed donors. Of the approximately 400 genotyped donors, roughly 80% were placed in the genetic ancestry cluster associated with self-reported Caucasian donors. The study aimed to test whether signatures of past pathogen exposure could be identified by cataloging public T cell receptors. The study profiled the T cell repertoires of about 640 subjects by immunosequencing and related them to cytomegalovirus serostatus. In addition to the first cohort of 666 subjects, a separate validation cohort of under 150 different subjects was used. The study combined high-throughput TCR immunosequencing, statistical association of individual TCRs with disease status, and machine learning to predict cytomegalovirus infection status. To study patterns of TCR occurrence, a later analysis re-analyzed previously published TCR beta repertoires from around 660 donors and added high-resolution HLA genotyping. In the later analysis, no new phenotypic data were used to find candidate immune exposures; instead, reliance was placed on TCR beta sequences and their occurrence across donors. An earlier analysis of several hundred of the donors applied high-throughput TCR beta sequencing to assess whether each TCR beta V gene segment acted as functional or pseudogenic. Donor age, sex, ethnicity and CMV serostatus were collected together with the repertoire data. In a later genetic analysis, genome-wide SNP genotypes for about three fifths of the roughly 670 donors were used, and that subset was treated as a discovery cohort. Every discovery cohort repertoire had been produced on one sequencing platform. HLA typing included class I and class II loci at four-digit resolution. The number of typed donors differed by locus: 629-630 for A, B, C, DRB1 and DQB1; about 520 for DQA1; around 610 for DPA1; and some 470 for DPB1. Roughly five DR-DQ haplotypes were handled as single units for association and clustering, since linkage in the cohort was strong. On average, around 240,000 unique TCR beta nucleotide sequences were sequenced per donor among 398 genotyped donors of the cohort, with roughly 18% of those sequences being non-productive. On the study overall, not on this receptor specifically: Most CMV-associated TCR beta chains appeared to be HLA-restricted in a later analysis, and the HLA associations seemed to be driven largely by CMV exposure. Correlated functional status among segregating V segments might be attributable to linkage disequilibrium, but an unknown experimental factor could not be ruled out. When HLA alleles, especially DR and DQ, strongly co-occurred, TCR associations were difficult to assign to individual alleles. According to a later genetic analysis, donors in an Asian-associated ancestry cluster had fewer N-insertions in productive TCRs than the approximately 670-donor mean. Some IMGT-functional V segments, including TRBV6-2 and TRBV6-3, could not be told apart with the 87-base-pair reads, so those segments were excluded. According to the authors, the approach could potentially be generalized to other disease states and immunological phenotypes. In an earlier analysis of approximately 590 of the donors, most TCR beta V segments appeared in productive rearrangements about 87% or about 30% of the time, broadly matching IMGT annotations. Because counts were too low, approximately 18 rarely observed V segments, including chromosome 9 orphons, were excluded from the earlier analysis of several hundred of the donors. Compared with equally common non-associated chains, HLA-associated TCR beta chains in a later analysis were more clonally expanded and had lower generation probabilities. In vitro tests confirmed that three of the cytomegalovirus-associated TCR beta chains recognize cytomegalovirus antigens. A further reported finding was that TCR beta sequences accurately predicted the HLA-A and HLA-B alleles for most subjects in the first cohort. In both the original and validation cohorts, the classifier was reported to diagnose cytomegalovirus status with high specificity and sensitivity. A group of highly shared sequence variants was considered likely to be a technical artifact of the sequencing pipeline. A later analysis reported that several top co-occurrence clusters appeared linked to parvovirus B19, influenza, CMV and Epstein-Barr virus. The presence/absence analyses assumed that sequencing depth was roughly uniform across donors, and that assumption may not be true. Most TCR sequences were observed very rarely across donors, whereas some public TCRs were present in many individuals. CMV serostatus was the only immune exposure information available for the cohort. V-gene and J-gene trimming of TCR beta chains was associated with a missense DCLRE1C variant in a later genetic analysis, and the association was replicated in an independent cohort. In a later analysis, TCR association rates were found to vary across HLA loci, with the most associated TCRs seen for DRB1 alleles and the fewest for HLA-C alleles. A total of 150 or so TCR beta chains were listed by the study as associated with cytomegalovirus. In a later analysis, some 17,000 TCR beta sequences were associated with specific HLA alleles at a false discovery rate of 0.05. This cohort had only TCR beta chains sequenced, and the lack of alpha or paired-chain data limited which features could be detected. Because HLA typing was unavailable for some donors at each locus, only the typed subset was used in association tests.

Regarding this clone: This clone's antigen is unknown. Base qualities are not provided; no much larger clone lies one nucleotide away.

From the cysteine up to the phenylalanine, the CDR3 has a length of 16 residues. Solely the CDR3 DNA is kept, with 48 bases framed from the first base. Looking up the germline V gene (reference sequence) yields CDR1 LNHDA and CDR2 SQIVND. The V end gives up 7 bases and the J end 4 bases, leaving 10 bases in the junction not matched to a gene. Library preparation employed the immunoSEQ multiplex PCR assay. For the multiplex PCR, a mixture combining 60 forward primers for TCR Vbeta segments and 13 reverse primers for TCR Jbeta segments was used. Amplification of the CDR3 region of rearranged TCR beta genes was performed with a multiplex PCR assay on genomic DNA. Amplified TCR beta libraries were sequenced as 87-base-pair reads on the Illumina HiSeq System. Per the original workflow: A later analysis tallied some 79 million unique TCR beta chains across the roughly 610 repertoires, and around 12 million of those chains were shared by two or more donors. To remove PCR and sequencing errors, raw reads were error-corrected and collapsed into unique sequences using a nearest-neighbor algorithm that merged closely related sequences. Alignment of CDR3 sequences to IMGT reference sequences was used to assign V, D and J gene segments. For a sequence to be retained, a match of at least six nucleotides was required to both a V gene segment and a J gene segment. A rearrangement was called productive if the CDR3 had no stop codons and remained in frame with V and J, and every other rearrangement was called non-productive. CDR3 was defined according to IMGT convention as the region running from the second conserved V-encoded cysteine to the conserved J-encoded phenylalanine. In an earlier analysis of 500 to 650 of the donors, sequences lacking an unambiguous match to a single V gene segment were excluded. An earlier analysis of 450 to 650 of the donors called V segments functional above 56.7% productive rearrangements and segregating when the between-donor standard deviation exceeded 5%. A statistical classification framework was built for diagnosing cytomegalovirus status from the catalog of TCR beta chain sequences. V and J gene assignment, in a later analysis, came from comparing TCR nucleotide sequences with IMGT/GENE-DB human TR gene sequences. In a later analysis, CDR3 sequences and most-parsimonious VDJ recombination scenarios were assigned using the TCRdist pipeline. In a later analysis, each TCR beta chain was defined by its CDR3 amino acid sequence together with its V-gene family, and reads lacking a unique V-gene family were excluded. A later analysis removed 550 to 650 highly shared, low-generation-probability nucleotide sequences to deal with suspected cross-contamination and a sequencing artifact. In a later analysis, a clonal expansion index was calculated for each public chain from normalized within-repertoire ranks of inferred template counts. Generation probabilities in a later analysis came from a VDJ recombination model fitted to out-of-frame rearrangements, and those results were checked against IGoR. In a later analysis, TCR-TCR, TCR-HLA and TCR-CMV co-occurrence was scored with hypergeometric tests, and a repertoire-size bias correction was applied to TCR pairs. To estimate false discovery rates, a later analysis permuted the HLA or CMV assignments 20 times. In a later analysis, co-occurring TCRs were grouped using DBSCAN, with TCRdist sequence similarity added in when clustering inside HLA-allele-positive subsets. Repertoires with fewer than 30,000 or more than 120,000 public chains, plus five repertoires with anomalous nucleotide sharing, were excluded from co-occurrence clustering. TCRdb re-hosts the immuneACCESS table, in-frame sequences only. Its copies lack some clones; in the studies checked, an unresolved V gene accounts for under half of them, and the cause for the rest is not known. That table gives V, J and clone size, and the DNA gave D and trimming. This sample lists about 160,000 clones; 75% to 85% were detected once. The ten largest clones represent 9.5% to 12% of the sample.

The cohort comprised more than 550 healthy bone marrow donors. At the time of sampling, every cohort member was nominally healthy, though immune exposures that went unrecorded were likely present. The donor tested CMV seropositive, placing the donor among the 310 or so seropositive members of the cohort. A peripheral blood sample was collected from each donor, and TCR beta sequencing was performed on peripheral blood mononuclear cells. Genomic DNA was extracted from the blood cell samples with the Qiagen DNeasy Blood Extraction Kit. Rearrangement joined TRBV19 to TRBJ2-1; 10 junctional bases match TRBD2. Material for sequencing was PBMCs. This receptor was obtained from a middle-aged man in good health and CMV-seropositive. The sequenced DNA: TGTGCCAGTATCCCCGGCGGTAGCGGGAGGTACAATGAGCAGTTCTTC. It specifies CASIPGGSGRYNEQFF.